The 28 T cell receptor beta chains in this list originate from one sample, sequenced in a study of blood T cells in healthy people across ages. Sample-barcoded 5' priming and a J-beta primer mix drove a second PCR of about 6 to 11 cycles. TCRdb fed the 5' RACE reads into MiXCR, producing one record per CDR3 protein. Among approximately 780,000 distinct CDR3 sequences, around a quarter were seen once, and the ten largest hold about 2.9%. The data also belong to a second study, concerning T cells of mothers and their children.

The sequenced sample consisted of blood. These TCRs come from a boy younger than 18 in good health.

In this sample, this clonotype turned up a few times. This chain joins TRBV20-1 and TRBJ2-1; the match to TRBD2 covers 15 bases. From germline, CDR1 is DFQATT and CDR2 SNEGSKA (reference sequence). J lost 6 bases, V lost 0 bases, and 0 bases had no gene match. This CDR3 has 15 residues. In DNA, the CDR3 is TGCAGTGCTAGAGAGGGACTAGCGGGGGGCAATGAGCAGTTCTTC. Translated: CSAREGLAGGNEQFF.

The chain combines TRBV2 with TRBJ2-6; D unclear. Germline values: CDR1 SNHLY, CDR2 FYNNEI. This CDR3 region has 12 residues. V was clipped by 4 bases and J by 3 bases, with 1 base between them. The CDR3 is CASSGGANVLTF. The CDR3 DNA is TGTGCCAGCAGTGGTGGGGCCAACGTCCTGACTTTC. Full variable domain (outside the CDR3, taken from reference TRBV2 and TRBJ2-6): EPEVTQTPSHQVTQMGQEVILRCVPISNHLYFYWYRQILGQKVEFLVSFYNNEISEKSEIFDDQFSVERPDGSNFTLKIRSTKLEDSAMYFCASSGGANVLTFGAGSRLTVL.

This clonotype was detected many times. The chain has TRBV12-3 or TRBV12-4 and TRBJ2-5; no reliable D call. This CDR3 has 13 residues. V dropped 3 bases and J dropped 4 bases, with 9 bases sitting between them. CDR3 loop: CASSFQRAETQYF. The CDR3 bases are TGTGCCAGCAGTTTCCAAAGGGCAGAGACCCAGTACTTC.

V and J are TRBV7-2 and TRBJ2-1; D remains ambiguous. Trimming removed 4 bases at V and 7 bases at J, with 11 bases between. This CDR3 spans 13 amino acids. Germline values: CDR1 SGHTA, CDR2 FQGNSA. As DNA, the CDR3 is TGTGCCAGCAGCTCCCGCCTAGGAAATGAGCAGTTCTTC. Its translation: CASSSRLGNEQFF.

This clonotype was counted only a few times. The V gene is TRBV7-9, the J gene TRBJ2-2, with D maybe TRBD2 (6 bases). The CDR3 has 14 residues. V dropped 8 bases and J dropped 4 bases, with 14 bases sitting between them. Germline CDR1 is SEHNR and CDR2 is FQNEAQ (reference sequence). The chain's CDR3 is CASLLRETTGELFF. The CDR3 DNA is TGTGCCAGCCTCCTGCGGGAAACCACCGGGGAGCTGTTTTTT. The complete variable domain, with remaining parts taken from reference TRBV7-9 and TRBJ2-2, reads DTGVSQNPRHKITKRGQNVTFRCDPISEHNRLYWYRQTLGQGPEFLTYFQNEAQLEKSRLLSDRFSAERPKGSFSTLEIQRTEQGDSAMYLCASLLRETTGELFFGEGSRLTVL.

V is TRBV28 and J is TRBJ1-4, with 8 bases lining up with TRBD1. CDR3 length equals 19 residues. The V and J ends lost 4 bases and 0 bases, in that order; junction bases with no gene match: 13. Germline V gene data show CDR1 as MDHEN and CDR2 as SYDVKM. The CDR3 nucleotides are TGTGCCAGCAGTTCCTGTGAGCAGGGGGCCCCTGCAACTAATGAAAAACTGTTTTTT. Translation gives CASSSCEQGAPATNEKLFF.

This sequence joins TRBV2 and TRBJ2-4, with D possibly TRBD1 on 6 matching bases. Trimming removed 5 bases at V and 4 bases at J, with 9 bases between. The CDR3 totals 13 residues. Per the germline V gene, CDR1 is SNHLY and CDR2 is FYNNEI. For the CDR3, the DNA is TGTGCCAGCAGTACCGGACAGAAAAACATTCAGTACTTC. Encoded protein: CASSTGQKNIQYF.

The chain combines TRBV6-6 with TRBJ2-5, with D possibly matching TRBD1 (5 bases). This CDR3 contains 12 residues. Trimming pared 8 bases from V and 6 bases from J, leaving 13 bases between. Germline V gives CDR1 MNHNY, CDR2 SVGAGI (reference sequence). The CDR3 nucleotides are TGTGCCAGCGGCCAGGGCATCAAGACCCAGTACTTC. Translating it yields CASGQGIKTQYF.

The chain combines TRBV24-1 with TRBJ2-5, with no clear D. Gene TRBJ2-1 matches the end of the DNA better, so the J call may be wrong. Per germline, CDR1 KGHDR and CDR2 SFDVKD. This CDR3 has 15 amino acids. The CDR3 DNA is TGTGCCACCAGTGATCCTACAGAGTCCCGAAATGAGCAGTTCTTC. Translating gives CATSDPTESRNEQFF.

Comments on this clonotype: At one end the junction does not follow the germline gene, possibly because of a read error. V gene TRBV20-1 combines with J gene TRBJ1-3, with 10 bases fitting TRBD1. Per germline, CDR1 DFQATT and CDR2 SNEGSKA (reference sequence). The CDR3 covers 15 residues. The CDR3 loop reads CSARVGQGRGSTIYF. The CDR3 DNA is TGCAGTGCTAGAGTGGGACAGGGGCGGGGAAGCACCATATATTTT.

The gene calls are TRBV12-3 or TRBV12-4 and TRBJ2-5; D assignment may be TRBD1 or TRBD2 (5 bases each). Trimming shortened V by 7 bases and J by 5 bases, and 14 bases separated the two germline ends. This CDR3 region has 13 residues. CDR3 nucleotides: TGTGCCAGCACCGAGGGGCCAGGGGAGACCCAGTACTTC. This encodes CASTEGPGETQYF.

The CDR3 protein is CAITTDRSYNEQFF. The CDR3 coding sequence is TGTGCCATCACCACGGACCGGTCTTACAATGAGCAGTTCTTC. V usage is TRBV10-3 and J usage is TRBJ2-1; unclear D gene. The length of the CDR3 is 14 residues. V lost 7 bases to trimming and J lost 4 bases, with 14 bases between them. Germline V gene data show CDR1 as ENHRY and CDR2 as SYGVKD.

This clonotype came up a few times. The chain is built from TRBV5-1 and TRBJ2-5; D uncertain. CDR3 length: 9 amino acids. The germline V gene encodes CDR1 SGHRS and CDR2 YFSETQ. V lost 8 bases, J lost 5 bases, and 4 bases lay in between. In nucleotides, the CDR3 is TGCGCCAGGGGGGAGACCCAGTACTTC. Protein product: CARGETQYF.

This clonotype was detected a few times. The chain couples TRBV20-1 to TRBJ1-2; TRBD1 might be the D (6 bases). Trimming stripped 5 bases from V and 4 bases from J, with 20 bases between. The CDR3 has 15 amino acids. Per the germline V gene, CDR1 is DFQATT and CDR2 is SNEGSKA (reference sequence). CDR3 nucleotides: TGCAGTGCTGCCCCTCGGCTGGGCAGGGGCTATGGCTACACCTTC. Protein sequence: CSAAPRLGRGYGYTF.

The V gene is TRBV20-1, the J gene TRBJ1-2; D is possibly TRBD1 (5 bases). Per germline, CDR1 DFQATT and CDR2 SNEGSKA (reference sequence). CDR3 length: 13 residues. V dropped 1 base and J dropped 2 bases, with 8 bases sitting between them. CDR3 in DNA: TGCAGTGCTAGAGGGGCAGGGAACTATGGCTACACCTTC. It encodes CSARGAGNYGYTF.

The chain recombines TRBV10-2 with TRBJ2-5; 14 nucleotides line up with TRBD2. The V gene's germline CDR1 is WSHSY and CDR2 SAAADI. This CDR3 spans 16 amino acids. Unmatched junction bases numbered 9, after V lost 6 bases and J lost 6 bases. As DNA, the CDR3 is TGCGCCAGCAGGGCACCGGGACTAGCGGGGGAACAGACCCAGTACTTC. The encoded protein is CASRAPGLAGEQTQYF.

The rearrangement links TRBV29-1 to TRBJ1-2; TRBD1 matches at 7 bases. Germline V gives CDR1 SQVTM, CDR2 ANQGSEA. The V segment lost 4 bases and the J segment 8 bases; nucleotides outside the gene matches: 10. The CDR3 spans 13 residues. The CDR3 loop reads CSVAEGGGWGYTF. CDR3 coding DNA: TGCAGCGTTGCGGAAGGGGGCGGCTGGGGCTACACCTTC.

Points on this clonotype: One end of the junction is discordant with germline, which a read error may explain. V is TRBV20-1 and J is TRBJ2-2, with TRBD2 matching 9 bases. This CDR3 spans 15 amino acids. CDR1 is DFQATT, CDR2 SNEGSKA, per germline (reference sequence). In nucleotides, the CDR3 is TGCAGTGCTAGAAGGAGCGGGGGGCCCACCGAGGAGCTGTTTTTT. It translates to CSARRSGGPTEELFF.

This chain connects TRBV6-5 to TRBJ2-4, with 11 bases lining up with TRBD2. In germline, CDR1 is MNHEY, CDR2 SVGAGI. The CDR3 is made up of 16 amino acids. The J segment lost 4 bases and the V segment lost 2 bases, leaving 4 bases of the junction unmatched. Written as DNA, the CDR3 is TGTGCCAGCAGTTACATGACTAGCGGGGCAAAAAACATTCAGTACTTC. It translates to CASSYMTSGAKNIQYF.

This clonotype was observed a few times. V gene TRBV6-2 or TRBV6-3 combines with J gene TRBJ2-7, with TRBD1 as a possible D gene (7 bases). Germline CDR1 reads MNHEY; CDR2 reads SVGEGT. CDR3 size: 11 residues. The V and J ends lost 8 bases and 6 bases respectively, with 11 bases between them. The CDR3 nucleotides read TGTGCCAGCCAGGGGGGAAGCGAGCAGTACTTC. This gives the protein CASQGGSEQYF.

This clonotype was seen a few times. The genes are TRBV18 and TRBJ2-7, with unresolved D. CDR1 KGHSH and CDR2 LQKENI come from the germline V gene. This CDR3 spans 14 amino acids. V was cut by 0 bases and J by 5 bases, with 11 bases left in between. The CDR3 DNA is TGTGCCAGCTCACCACCGGTAAGACGGGACGAGCAGTACTTC. Translation gives CASSPPVRRDEQYF.

The J gene is TRBJ2-5, the V gene TRBV25-1, with 10 positions matching TRBD2. Germline values: CDR1 MGHDK, CDR2 SYGVNS. V lost 5 bases and J lost 0; bases outside the gene matches: 9. This CDR3 comprises 17 residues. The CDR3 nucleotides are TGTGCCAGCAGTTCCCCGCCCCTAGCGGGGGACCAAGAGACCCAGTACTTC. Residues: CASSSPPLAGDQETQYF. Using reference TRBV25-1 and TRBJ2-5 for the parts outside the CDR3, the full variable domain is EADIYQTPRYLVIGTGKKITLECSQTMGHDKMYWYQQDPGMELHLIHYSYGVNSTEKGDLSSESTVSRIRTEHFPLTLESARPSHTSQYLCASSSPPLAGDQETQYFGPGTRLLVL.

The chain employs TRBV29-1 and TRBJ2-7, with a tentative D call TRBD2 (6 bases). CDR3 size: 15 residues. CDR1 is SQVTM and CDR2 is ANQGSEA in the germline V gene. The V end lost 7 bases, the J end lost 0 bases, and 19 bases lay between the germline ends. The CDR3 DNA is TGCAGCGCCAAGCGGCCGGGACTTAGCTCCTACGAGCAGTACTTC. It encodes CSAKRPGLSSYEQYF.

V is TRBV6-1 and J is TRBJ1-2; no clear D. Germline CDR1 and CDR2: MNHNS and SASEGT. Trimming removed 2 bases from V and 6 bases from J, with 13 bases in between. CDR3 size: 14 residues. The CDR3 nucleotides are TGTGCCAGCAGTGAACTGCCGGGTAGAGATGGCTACACCTTC. As protein: CASSELPGRDGYTF.

The chain uses TRBV7-6 and TRBJ2-3, with 12 bases fitting TRBD2. In germline, CDR1 is SGHVS, CDR2 FNYEAQ. The CDR3 contains 17 residues. With V trimmed by 5 bases and J by 0 bases, 6 bases remained unmatched. The CDR3 DNA reads TGTGCCAGCAGCACCAGACTAGCGGGGGCTAGCACAGATACGCAGTATTTT. Its translation: CASSTRLAGASTDTQYF.

This chain uses TRBV24-1 with TRBJ2-5; tentative D call: TRBD2 (7 bases). The DNA matches TRBJ2-1 better at its end, which makes the J call doubtful. CDR1 KGHDR and CDR2 SFDVKD come from the germline V gene. This CDR3 has 17 residues. The CDR3 region is CATSDLNRGAAEDEQFF. The CDR3 DNA reads TGTGCCACCAGTGATTTAAATCGGGGGGCCGCCGAGGATGAGCAGTTCTTC.

The chain is built from TRBV15 and TRBJ2-7; D may be TRBD1 or TRBD2 (5 bases each). The CDR3 has 14 amino acids. Trimming pared 0 bases from V and 6 bases from J, leaving 12 bases between. CDR1 is LNHNV, CDR2 YYDKDF, per germline (reference sequence). This CDR3 reads CATSRDGGTGEQYF. The CDR3 DNA sequence: TGTGCCACCAGCAGAGATGGGGGAACGGGCGAGCAGTACTTC.

The CDR3 nucleotides are TGCAGTGCCACCCTTGCCGGGACAGGGCACAATGAGCAGTTCTTC. Its protein is CSATLAGTGHNEQFF. The chain recombines TRBV20-1 with TRBJ2-1; TRBD1 matches 9 bases. The CDR3 is made up of 15 amino acids. V shed 6 bases and J 5 bases; nucleotides not matched to a gene: 11. Germline V gives CDR1 DFQATT, CDR2 SNEGSKA (reference sequence).